A single sample is the source of the 22 T cell receptor beta chains below, sequenced in a study of cytomegalovirus exposure and HLA in healthy donors. This PCR relied on a set of 60 Vbeta primers and 13 Jbeta primers. The method was immunoSEQ multiplex PCR; TCRdb's version includes in-frame clones alone and lacks a portion of them. This table has tens of thousands of clones, 65% to 80% appearing once. The sequencing input was PBMCs. These receptors were collected from a man aged 30-40 years in good health and CMV-seropositive.

The V call is TRBV6-6, the J call TRBJ1-2; possibly TRBD1 for D (6 bases). Deletions cut 10 bases from V and 2 bases from J, with 17 bases between. The germline V gene has CDR1 MNHNY and CDR2 SVGAGI (reference sequence). CDR3 size: 14 residues. In nucleotides, the CDR3 is TGTGCCATTTGGGGGGGGGCTCCCAACTATGGCTACACCTTC. Its protein product is CAIWGGAPNYGYTF.

This chain links TRBV30 with TRBJ1-4; D gene uncertain. V was shortened by 7 bases and J by 8 bases, with 17 bases between the two germline ends. This CDR3 has 13 amino acids. CDR1 is GTSNPN and CDR2 is SVGIG in the germline V gene (reference sequence). The CDR3 nucleotides read TGTGCCTCCTCTCGGGGTTTAAGGGAAAAACTGTTTTTT. Protein product: CASSRGLREKLFF.

This chain connects TRBV7-2 to TRBJ2-3; D might be TRBD2 (6 bases). The CDR3 extends over 14 amino acids. Trimming took off 4 bases at V and 4 bases at J, with 12 bases between the two ends. Per the germline V gene, CDR1 is SGHTA and CDR2 is FQGNSA. In nucleotides, the CDR3 is TGTGCCAGCAGCTCCGGCGGGGCAGCAGATACGCAGTATTTT. It codes for CASSSGGAADTQYF.

The chain couples TRBV6-6 to TRBJ2-5; D perhaps matches TRBD2 (6 bases). This CDR3 spans 13 amino acids. V lost 7 bases and J lost 5, with 14 bases in between. Germline loops: CDR1 MNHNY, CDR2 SVGAGI (reference sequence). The CDR3 DNA sequence: TGTGCCAGCATCCCCAACAGCGGGGAGACCCAGTACTTC. Residues: CASIPNSGETQYF.

This chain uses TRBV5-1 with TRBJ2-1; D is unclear. This CDR3 region has 12 residues. Trimming pared 4 bases from V and 6 bases from J, leaving 8 bases between. Germline-derived CDR1 and CDR2 are SGHRS and YFSETQ. CDR3: CASSPVSNEQFF. CDR3 DNA: TGCGCCAGCAGCCCTGTGAGCAATGAGCAGTTCTTC. Combining the CDR3 with reference TRBV5-1 and TRBJ2-1 gives the whole variable domain KAGVTQTPRYLIKTRGQQVTLSCSPISGHRSVSWYQQTPGQGLQFLFEYFSETQRNKGNFPGRFSGRQFSNSRSEMNVSTLELGDSALYLCASSPVSNEQFFGPGTRLTVL.

This clone was seen more than once but under ten times. The V and J genes are TRBV6-1 and TRBJ2-7; 8 bases match TRBD1. The CDR3 sequence is 13 residues long. V dropped 0 bases and J dropped 6; count of bases not matched to a gene: 1. CDR1 is MNHNS, CDR2 SASEGT, per germline. The CDR3 coding sequence is TGTGCCAGCAGTGAAGCGACAGGGGCCGAGCAGTACTTC. Translating it yields CASSEATGAEQYF.

About this clone: The same CDR3 arises from other DNA sequences in this sample as well. The genes are TRBV30 and TRBJ1-1; possibly TRBD1 for D (5 bases). This CDR3 has 17 residues. Germline CDR1 is GTSNPN and CDR2 is SVGIG (reference sequence). V was pared by 4 bases and J by 0 bases, with 21 bases between. CDR3 sequence (DNA): TGTGCCTGGACCAGGAGGGGCAGAAACTTTATGAACACTGAAGCTTTCTTT. It yields the protein CAWTRRGRNFMNTEAFF.

This sequence joins TRBV5-6 and TRBJ1-3; TRBD1 might be the D (6 bases). The CDR3 loop spans 12 amino acids. Between the trimmed V and J ends, which lost 7 bases and 3 bases, there was a span of 8 bases. Looked up from germline, CDR1 is SGHDT and CDR2 is YYEEEE. CDR3 amino acids: CASEGVGNTIYF. Written as DNA, the CDR3 is TGTGCCAGCGAGGGGGTTGGAAACACCATATATTTT.

Note on this clone: The sample has other DNA sequences that encode this CDR3 too. The chain couples TRBV2 to TRBJ1-1, with D unresolved. The CDR3 contains 14 residues. Germline-derived CDR1 and CDR2 are SNHLY and FYNNEI. V shed 2 bases and J shed 4 bases, with 11 bases lying between them. The CDR3 region has the DNA TGTGCCAGCAGTGAACACGCAGCGGGCACTGAAGCTTTCTTT. Residues: CASSEHAAGTEAFF.

The V call is TRBV19, the J call TRBJ1-2, with 10 bases lining up with TRBD1. V was pared by 5 bases and J by 5 bases, with 5 bases of the junction left unmatched. Germline V gene sequence: CDR1 LNHDA, CDR2 SQIVND (reference sequence). The CDR3 consists of 14 residues. The CDR3 is CASSAGTGDYGYTF. The CDR3 DNA is TGTGCCAGTAGTGCAGGGACAGGGGATTATGGCTACACCTTC.

The table lists this clone with a few counts. The chain couples TRBV7-6 to TRBJ2-3; TRBD1 matches at 7 bases. Germline V gene sequence: CDR1 SGHVS, CDR2 FNYEAQ. The CDR3 is made up of 14 amino acids. V dropped 3 bases and J dropped 1; count of bases not matched to a gene: 1. CDR3 sequence: CASSFGQGTDTQYF. In nucleotides, the CDR3 is TGTGCCAGCAGCTTCGGACAGGGCACAGATACGCAGTATTTT.

V and J are TRBV4-1 and TRBJ1-6, with TRBD1 matching 9 bases. The germline V gene has CDR1 MGHRA and CDR2 YSYEKL. With 3 bases clipped from V and 9 bases from J, the junction kept 9 bases outside the gene matches. CDR3 size: 16 residues. CDR3 coding DNA: TGCGCCAGCAGCCAGAGTTCCTGGACAGGGGTTTCACCCCTCCACTTT. It is translated as CASSQSSWTGVSPLHF.

There are a few counts of this clone. The chain carries TRBV29-1 and TRBJ1-1; possible D gene TRBD1, 6 bases. The CDR3 has 14 amino acids. Germline V gene lookup returns CDR1 SQVTM and CDR2 ANQGSEA. Trimming shortened V by 7 bases and J by 3 bases, and 18 bases separated the two germline ends. CDR3 sequence (DNA): TGCAGCGAAAAGTCCGGGACAACCGACACTGAAGCTTTCTTT. This encodes CSEKSGTTDTEAFF.

This clone was seen a handful of times. The V gene is TRBV9, the J gene TRBJ1-1; D call uncertain. Germline values: CDR1 SGDLS, CDR2 YYNGEE. Trimming stripped 4 bases from V and 7 bases from J, with 14 bases between. The CDR3 covers 13 residues. CDR3 sequence reads: CASSPRGYGEAFF. Written as DNA, the CDR3 is TGTGCCAGCAGCCCCAGAGGGTACGGTGAAGCTTTCTTT.

J is TRBJ1-2 and V is TRBV29-1; 10 nucleotides line up with TRBD1. The CDR3 extends over 13 amino acids. After removal of 5 bases from V and 4 bases from J, the junction contained 4 bases not matched to a gene. The germline CDR1 and CDR2 sequences are SQVTM and ANQGSEA. CDR3 coding DNA: TGCAGCGTTTTGGACAGGGGGTCCTATGGCTACACCTTC. It is translated as CSVLDRGSYGYTF.

This rearrangement joins TRBV30 to TRBJ1-6, with TRBD1 as a possible D gene (6 bases). V was shortened by 5 bases and J by 7 bases, with 12 bases between the two germline ends. Per germline, CDR1 GTSNPN and CDR2 SVGIG (reference sequence). The CDR3 contains 13 residues. This CDR3 is CAWVSTGNSPLHF. In DNA, the CDR3 is TGTGCCTGGGTATCCACAGGGAATTCACCCCTCCACTTT.

This clone was picked up a small number of times. The chain couples TRBV6-1 to TRBJ2-7; D perhaps matches TRBD1 (5 bases). The germline gives CDR1 MNHNS, CDR2 SASEGT. This CDR3 is 17 amino acids long. The V end was cut by 1 base, the J end by 2 bases, with 18 bases between. The CDR3 loop reads CASSEGFGHSRPYEQYF. The CDR3 DNA sequence: TGTGCCAGCAGTGAAGGTTTCGGACACTCACGCCCCTACGAGCAGTACTTC.

This clone came up a few times. The CDR3 here is CASSMGLDPYNEQFF. The CDR3 DNA is TGTGCCAGTAGTATGGGACTAGACCCCTACAATGAGCAGTTCTTC. This sequence joins TRBV19 and TRBJ2-1, with 8 nucleotides matching TRBD2. V lost 3 bases and J lost 2; bases outside the gene matches: 3. This CDR3 spans 15 amino acids. Germline assignment: CDR1 LNHDA and CDR2 SQIVND (reference sequence).

The chain joins TRBV7-9 to TRBJ1-6, with D perhaps matching TRBD1 (5 bases). CDR3 length equals 14 residues. Trimming shortened V by 5 bases and J by 12 bases, and 17 bases separated the two germline ends. CDR1 and CDR2 (germline): SEHNR, FQNEAQ (reference sequence). The CDR3 nucleotides are TGTGCCAGCAGCCAGATGGGGCAATTTAGACCCCTCCACTTT. It translates to CASSQMGQFRPLHF.

This chain joins TRBV9 and TRBJ1-3; TRBD1 might be the D (5 bases). Germline V gene data show CDR1 as SGDLS and CDR2 as YYNGEE. The CDR3 runs to 15 residues. V lost 0 bases and J 8 bases, leaving 15 bases between the germline ends. CDR3 loop: CASSVDGGFWDTIYF. CDR3 DNA sequence: TGTGCCAGCAGCGTAGATGGGGGGTTCTGGGACACCATATATTTT.

This clone was seen a few times. The V call is TRBV5-1, the J call TRBJ1-4, with 7 bases matching TRBD1. V trimming: 4 bases; J trimming: 1 base; junction bases outside the gene matches: 7. This CDR3 is built from 16 residues. Germline values: CDR1 SGHRS, CDR2 YFSETQ. DNA of the CDR3: TGCGCCAGCAGCCGCAACCGGGACAGAACTAATGAAAAACTGTTTTTT. Its translation: CASSRNRDRTNEKLFF.

This clone was counted between two and nine times. This sequence joins TRBV19 and TRBJ2-2, with 9 positions matching TRBD1. The CDR3 sequence is 15 residues long. Germline CDR1 is LNHDA and CDR2 is SQIVND (reference sequence). Trimming at V came to 6 bases and at J to 2 bases, leaving 4 bases not matched to a gene. CDR3 coding DNA: TGTGCCAGTAGGGGGACAGGGCCCAACACCGGGGAGCTGTTTTTT. The encoded protein is CASRGTGPNTGELFF.